Below, 20 T cell receptor beta chains from the same sample are listed, as sequenced in a study of blood T cell dynamics during melanoma immunotherapy. TCRdb's table, derived via immunoSEQ multiplex PCR, lists solely in-frame clones and lacks some. The sample includes more than 12,000 clones, 80% to 95% seen only once; the top ten take 0.92%. Time point specified: week 3, after first cycle of checkpoint inhibitor. Source: blood, taken from a patient treated with checkpoint blockade. The receptors derive from a human donor with melanoma.

This CDR3 is CASSLVGDNYGYTF. The CDR3 DNA reads as TGCGCCAGCAGCTTGGTGGGCGACAACTATGGCTACACCTTC. V is TRBV5-1 and J is TRBJ1-2; D is uncertain. Germline assignment: CDR1 SGHRS and CDR2 YFSETQ. The CDR3 is made up of 14 amino acids. V was cut by 0 bases and J by 2 bases, with 8 bases left in between. The whole variable domain, remainder taken from reference TRBV5-1 and TRBJ1-2, is KAGVTQTPRYLIKTRGQQVTLSCSPISGHRSVSWYQQTPGQGLQFLFEYFSETQRNKGNFPGRFSGRQFSNSRSEMNVSTLELGDSALYLCASSLVGDNYGYTFGSGTRLTVV.

A single count supports this clone. This chain uses TRBV25-1 with TRBJ2-7, with 8 bases fitting TRBD2. The length of the CDR3 is 15 residues. Germline CDR1 is MGHDK and CDR2 is SYGVNS. Unmatched junction bases numbered 8, after V lost 3 bases and J lost 4 bases. The CDR3 sequence: CASSDLGGGLYEQYF. The CDR3 DNA reads TGTGCCAGCAGTGATCTCGGGGGGGGGCTATACGAGCAGTACTTC.

The chain is built from TRBV5-5 and TRBJ2-7; D gene uncertain. From germline, CDR1 is SGHKS and CDR2 YYEKEE (reference sequence). The CDR3 consists of 15 residues. Between the trimmed V and J ends, which lost 4 bases and 1 base, there was a span of 15 bases. The CDR3 DNA reads as TGTGCCAGCAGCCCAACCCCCTACTCGTCCTACGAGCAGTACTTC. Translating it yields CASSPTPYSSYEQYF.

The genes are TRBV18 and TRBJ1-2; tentatively, D is TRBD1 (5 bases). V lost 3 bases and J 1 base, leaving 9 bases between the germline ends. Germline loops: CDR1 KGHSH, CDR2 LQKENI. This CDR3 is built from 14 residues. Here the CDR3 DNA reads TGTGCCAGCTCACCGGGACCGATTAACTATGGCTACACCTTC. It specifies CASSPGPINYGYTF. The full variable domain, in which reference TRBV18 and TRBJ1-2 provide the parts outside the CDR3, is NAGVMQNPRHLVRRRGQEARLRCSPMKGHSHVYWYRQLPEEGLKFMVYLQKENIIDESGMPKERFSAEFPKEGPSILRIQQVVRGDSAAYFCASSPGPINYGYTFGSGTRLTVV.

The chain links TRBV5-4 to TRBJ2-1, with D perhaps assigned TRBD1 or TRBD2 (5 bases each). Between the trimmed V and J ends, which lost 4 bases and 1 base, there was a span of 15 bases. CDR1 is SGHNT and CDR2 is YYREEE in the germline V gene (reference sequence). This CDR3 has 16 amino acids. The CDR3 loop is CASSRDAGLSYNEQFF. DNA for the CDR3: TGTGCCAGCAGCCGGGACGCAGGTCTTTCCTACAATGAGCAGTTCTTC.

The chain recombines TRBV6-6 with TRBJ2-2; a possible D gene is TRBD2 (6 bases). This CDR3 region has 15 residues. V lost 6 bases and J 6 bases, leaving 17 bases between the germline ends. Germline CDR1 is MNHNY and CDR2 is SVGAGI (reference sequence). The CDR3 here is CASSQTWSGAGELFF. The CDR3 coding sequence is TGTGCCAGCAGCCAGACGTGGTCGGGGGCCGGGGAGCTGTTTTTT.

This chain joins TRBV18 and TRBJ2-1, with 12 bases identical to TRBD2. The V and J ends lost 4 bases and 0 bases, in that order; junction bases with no gene match: 4. The CDR3 has 17 residues. Germline values: CDR1 KGHSH, CDR2 LQKENI. CDR3 in amino acids: CASSLTSGGGSYNEQFF. The CDR3 nucleotides read TGTGCCAGCTCACTGACTAGCGGGGGTGGCTCCTACAATGAGCAGTTCTTC. Based on the CDR3 plus reference TRBV18 and TRBJ2-1, the full variable domain is NAGVMQNPRHLVRRRGQEARLRCSPMKGHSHVYWYRQLPEEGLKFMVYLQKENIIDESGMPKERFSAEFPKEGPSILRIQQVVRGDSAAYFCASSLTSGGGSYNEQFFGPGTRLTVL.

As DNA, the CDR3 is TGCGCCAGCGGGCGGCCGGGGAATAATTCACCCCTCCACTTT. Amino acid sequence: CASGRPGNNSPLHF. The V and J genes are TRBV4-1 and TRBJ1-6; no firm D call. Looked up from germline, CDR1 is MGHRA and CDR2 is YSYEKL. Between the trimmed V and J ends, which lost 8 bases and 5 bases, there was a span of 13 bases. CDR3 length: 14 residues.

This clone was recorded only once. This chain uses TRBV7-6 with TRBJ2-1; D remains unclear. Germline V gene data show CDR1 as SGHVS and CDR2 as FNYEAQ. The V end was cut by 5 bases, the J end by 10 bases, with 15 bases between. The CDR3 sequence is 13 residues long. The CDR3 is CASSRTVRGEQFF. CDR3 sequence (DNA): TGTGCCAGCAGCCGGACCGTACGAGGCGAGCAGTTCTTC.

V gene TRBV5-1 combines with J gene TRBJ2-1; 12 bases are a match to TRBD1. The ends lost 1 base at V and 9 bases at J; junction bases unmatched: 8. There are 16 residues in the CDR3. Germline-derived CDR1 and CDR2 are SGHRS and YFSETQ. This CDR3 reads CASSLISGTGGGEQFF. The CDR3, as DNA: TGCGCCAGCAGCTTGATCTCCGGGACAGGGGGCGGTGAGCAGTTCTTC.

V and J are TRBV6-5 and TRBJ2-7; 7 positions match TRBD1. The CDR3 covers 16 residues. Germline CDR1 reads MNHEY; CDR2 reads SVGAGI. The junction had 13 bases not matched to a gene; V was cut back by 2 bases and J by 6 bases. CDR3 bases: TGTGCCAGCAGTTACCACAGGAGACAGGGTGTTTTCGAGCAGTACTTC. This translates into CASSYHRRQGVFEQYF.

This chain uses TRBV11-2 with TRBJ2-3; TRBD1 aligns across 7 bases. CDR1 and CDR2 from the germline V gene are SGHAT and FQNNGV. This CDR3 comprises 14 residues. The V and J ends lost 5 bases and 5 bases, in that order; junction bases with no gene match: 7. The CDR3 reads CASSPGRGQDTQYF. CDR3 bases: TGTGCCAGCAGCCCAGGAAGGGGGCAAGATACGCAGTATTTT.

The V call is TRBV6-1, the J call TRBJ2-3, with 9 positions matching TRBD2. J gave up 6 bases and V 3 bases, and 4 bases lay outside the gene matches. The CDR3 has 14 residues. Germline V gene lookup returns CDR1 MNHNS and CDR2 SASEGT. This chain's CDR3 is CASSDAGGWDTQYF. The CDR3 DNA follows: TGTGCCAGCAGTGATGCGGGAGGGTGGGATACGCAGTATTTT.

The chain employs TRBV7-9 and TRBJ1-1; unclear D gene. V was trimmed by 5 bases and J by 0 bases, leaving 10 bases between them. Germline V CDR1 and CDR2: SEHNR, FQNEAQ (reference sequence). The CDR3 has 14 amino acids. CDR3 in DNA: TGTGCCAGCAGCCAGCGAGCGATGAACACTGAAGCTTTCTTT. It yields the protein CASSQRAMNTEAFF.

The chain links TRBV6-5 to TRBJ2-1, with TRBD2 matching 15 bases. V gave up 6 bases and J gave up 10 bases; unmatched junction bases: 4. CDR3 length equals 14 residues. In germline, CDR1 is MNHEY, CDR2 SVGAGI. CDR3 region: CASRGTSGGMEQFF. CDR3 DNA sequence: TGTGCCAGCAGGGGGACTAGCGGGGGGATGGAGCAGTTCTTC.

The chain uses TRBV11-2 and TRBJ1-2; D unresolved. The germline V and J ends were trimmed by 7 bases and 1 base, with 10 bases remaining between them. The CDR3 has 13 residues. CDR1 and CDR2 from the germline V gene are SGHAT and FQNNGV. The CDR3 DNA reads TGTGCCAGCACCCGGGATTTTAACTATGGCTACACCTTC. This sequence encodes CASTRDFNYGYTF.

V gene TRBV9 combines with J gene TRBJ2-3; D gene ambiguous. CDR1 is SGDLS and CDR2 is YYNGEE in the germline V gene. The CDR3 covers 12 residues. Trimming removed 4 bases at V and 6 bases at J, with 9 bases between. CDR3 residues: CASSSLSDTQYF. The CDR3 DNA reads TGTGCCAGCAGCAGCCTCAGCGATACGCAGTATTTT.

The chain joins TRBV7-2 to TRBJ2-7; 10 nucleotides match TRBD2. The CDR3 is 15 amino acids. Germline CDR1 SGHTA, CDR2 FQGNSA. V gave up 5 bases and J gave up 2 bases; unmatched junction bases: 6. The CDR3 DNA reads as TGTGCCAGCAGCGATACTAGCGGGGCTACCTACGAGCAGTACTTC. This encodes CASSDTSGATYEQYF.

The chain carries TRBV7-2 and TRBJ1-4; the match to TRBD1 covers 8 bases. The CDR3 is made up of 16 amino acids. The V gene's germline CDR1 is SGHTA and CDR2 FQGNSA. V trimming: 4 bases; J trimming: 0 bases; junction bases outside the gene matches: 4. Written as DNA, the CDR3 is TGTGCCAGCAGCTGGGACAGGTTTGCAACTAATGAAAAACTGTTTTTT. Its protein product is CASSWDRFATNEKLFF.

This chain joins TRBV19 and TRBJ2-1; tentatively, D is TRBD1 (5 bases). Germline V gene data show CDR1 as LNHDA and CDR2 as SQIVND (reference sequence). V gave up 1 base and J gave up 7 bases, with 11 bases separating them. CDR3 size: 14 residues. CDR3 sequence reads: CASSIGAPGNEQFF. Written as DNA, the CDR3 is TGTGCCAGTAGTATAGGGGCTCCAGGGAATGAGCAGTTCTTC.